The source of this TCR beta chain is a study of a mutant IDH1 vaccine in newly diagnosed glioma. The time point was: week 5, during vaccination. With topical imiquimod, each dose of the vaccine consisted of 300 ug of mutant IDH1 20-mer peptide. CDR1 LNHDA and CDR2 SQIVND come from the germline V gene (reference sequence). The CDR3 runs 15 residues. V gave up 11 bases and J gave up 0 bases, with 14 bases separating them. As for this clone: Its antigen is not known.

This table comes from immunoSEQ multiplex PCR, and its TCRdb copy is limited to in-frame clones, with some not included. The sample carries about 50,000 clones, around 80% recorded once. This receptor was obtained from a woman aged 45-65 years with glioma. The sample in question was PBMCs, obtained from a glioma patient whose treatment included an IDH1 peptide vaccine. The rearrangement joins TRBV19 to TRBJ2-6; TRBD1 is a possible D gene (6 bases). CDR3 in amino acids: CASQDRNSGANVLTF. The CDR3 nucleotides are TGTGCCTCACAGGACAGAAACTCTGGGGCCAACGTCCTGACTTTC.